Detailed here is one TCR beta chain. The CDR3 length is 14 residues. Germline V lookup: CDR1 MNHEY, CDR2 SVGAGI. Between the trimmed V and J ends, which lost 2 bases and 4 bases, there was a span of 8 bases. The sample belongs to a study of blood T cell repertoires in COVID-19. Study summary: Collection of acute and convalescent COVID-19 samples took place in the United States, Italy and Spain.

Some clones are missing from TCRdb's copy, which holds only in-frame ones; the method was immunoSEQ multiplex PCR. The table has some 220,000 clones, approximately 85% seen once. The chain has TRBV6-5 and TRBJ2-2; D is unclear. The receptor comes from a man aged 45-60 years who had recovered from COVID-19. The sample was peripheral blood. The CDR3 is CASSYEIGTGELFF. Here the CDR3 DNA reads TGTGCCAGCAGTTACGAAATCGGCACCGGGGAGCTGTTTTTT.